One sample yielded the 27 T cell receptor beta chains listed below, sequenced in a study of regulatory T cells in long-lasting Graves disease. Combining iRepertoire HTBI primers with Arm-PCR of CDR3 regions, the authors built TCR beta libraries. TCRdb ran MiXCR on the multiplex PCR reads and lists one entry per CDR3 protein. The data hold 510,000 or so distinct CDR3 sequences, with about 11% observed a single time. Sample time point: newly diagnosed GD, antithyroid drugs for less than 3 months. Preparation of the TCR library used RNA extracted from PBMCs. The sample was also reused in another study, on T cells in Graves' hyperthyroidism and ophthalmopathy.

The specimen comprised peripheral blood mononuclear cells (PBMCs), sampled at new diagnosis, from a patient treated with antithyroid drugs. The receptors shown here come from a woman in her thirties with Graves disease.

This clonotype came up many times. The genes are TRBV7-9 and TRBJ1-2; the D is unclear. Germline CDR1 reads SEHNR; CDR2 reads FQNEAQ (reference sequence). Trimming removed 2 bases at V and 6 bases at J, with 10 bases between. The CDR3 is 13 amino acids. CDR3 protein: CASSLIVQDGYTF. CDR3 bases: TGTGCCAGCAGCTTAATCGTTCAGGATGGCTACACCTTC.

The sample holds many counts of this clonotype. The rearrangement uses TRBV6-5 and TRBJ1-5; no definite D call. The ends were cut back, 2 bases at V and 4 bases at J, with 27 bases in the middle. CDR1 and CDR2 (germline): MNHEY, SVGAGI. The CDR3 spans 20 residues. The CDR3 DNA follows: TGTGCCAGCAGTTACGAGGGCGGGAGAGCTACGGGATCAAAAAATCAGCCCCAGCATTTT. It codes for CASSYEGGRATGSKNQPQHF.

This clonotype was counted at least ten times. V is TRBV18 and J is TRBJ1-1, with D hard to call. The V end lost 3 bases, the J end lost 7 bases, and 12 bases lay between the germline ends. The CDR3 has 13 amino acids. In germline, CDR1 is KGHSH, CDR2 LQKENI. The CDR3 sequence: CASSPRGTLEAFF. For the CDR3, the DNA is TGTGCCAGCTCACCGCGGGGAACCCTTGAAGCTTTCTTT.

The chain links TRBV3-1 to TRBJ2-6; D ambiguous. This CDR3 has 17 residues. Trimming removed 4 bases at V and 4 bases at J, with 17 bases between. CDR1 is LGHDT and CDR2 is YNNKEL in the germline V gene (reference sequence). Here the CDR3 reads CASSPFSRAPGANVLTF. In DNA, the CDR3 is TGTGCCAGCAGCCCCTTCTCAAGGGCCCCAGGGGCCAACGTCCTGACTTTC. Based on the CDR3 plus reference TRBV3-1 and TRBJ2-6, the full variable domain is DTAVSQTPKYLVTQMGNDKSIKCEQNLGHDTMYWYKQDSKKFLKIMFSYNNKELIINETVPNRFSPKSPDKAHLNLHINSLELGDSAVYFCASSPFSRAPGANVLTFGAGSRLTVL.

With regard to this clonotype: Since a much larger clone is just one base distant, this may be a read error. The rearrangement links TRBV20-1 to TRBJ2-5; 9 bases map to TRBD2. The germline CDR1 and CDR2 sequences are DFQATT and SNEGSKA (reference sequence). The CDR3 has 16 amino acids. CDR3 DNA sequence: TGCAGTGCTGCCCCCCGACTAGCGGTTTTCCAAGAGACCCGGTACTTC. Its translation is CSAAPRLAVFQETRYF.

This clonotype came up many times. This chain uses TRBV6-1 with TRBJ1-6; D unresolved. This CDR3 comprises 13 residues. CDR1 MNHNS and CDR2 SASEGT come from the germline V gene. Trimming removed 5 bases at V and 10 bases at J, with 12 bases between. The CDR3 DNA is TGTGCCAGCAGTCGAGAAGCAAGCTCACCCCTCCACTTT. Amino acids: CASSREASSPLHF.

In this sample, this clonotype turned up many times. The rearrangement links TRBV12-3 or TRBV12-4 to TRBJ2-1; TRBD2 matches at 11 bases. The CDR3 has 13 amino acids. After removal of 7 bases from V and 8 bases from J, the junction contained 4 bases not matched to a gene. Here the CDR3 reads CASTLAGGDEQFF. The CDR3 nucleotides are TGTGCCAGCACCTTAGCGGGAGGGGATGAGCAGTTCTTC.

This chain uses TRBV20-1 with TRBJ2-3, with 7 bases identical to TRBD2. V lost 0 bases to trimming and J lost 1 base; unmatched junction nucleotides: 7. CDR1 is DFQATT, CDR2 SNEGSKA, per germline (reference sequence). The CDR3 is made up of 16 amino acids. Written as DNA, the CDR3 is TGCAGTGCTAGAGATTTCAGGCTAGCGGGCACAGATACGCAGTATTTT. Translated, it gives CSARDFRLAGTDTQYF.

Ten or more counts support this clonotype. The chain carries TRBV7-2 and TRBJ2-1; perhaps TRBD1 as D (5 bases). The V gene lost 0 bases and the J gene lost 6 bases, with 9 bases spanning the gap. The germline V gene has CDR1 SGHTA and CDR2 FQGNSA. The CDR3 contains 14 residues. CDR3 sequence: CASSLARATNEQFF. The DNA for the CDR3 is TGTGCCAGCAGCTTAGCCAGGGCAACCAATGAGCAGTTCTTC. Full variable domain (outside the CDR3, taken from reference TRBV7-2 and TRBJ2-1): GAGVSQSPSNKVTEKGKDVELRCDPISGHTALYWYRQSLGQGLEFLIYFQGNSAPDKSGLPSDRFSAERTGGSVSTLTIQRTQQEDSAVYLCASSLARATNEQFFGPGTRLTVL.

This clonotype was picked up a small number of times. The rearrangement links TRBV5-1 to TRBJ1-1, with 7 nucleotides matching TRBD1. Germline trimming cut 2 bases from V and 1 base from J; bases unmatched to any gene: 11. The CDR3 has 17 amino acids. CDR1 SGHRS and CDR2 YFSETQ come from the germline V gene. The CDR3 protein is CASSFGTAFRGNTEAFF. The CDR3 DNA sequence: TGCGCCAGCAGCTTTGGGACAGCCTTTAGAGGGAACACTGAAGCTTTCTTT.

The chain carries TRBV5-6 and TRBJ1-1; D is undetermined. CDR1 SGHDT and CDR2 YYEEEE come from the germline V gene. Trimming left V 0 bases short and J 0 bases short, with 12 bases between. There are 16 residues in the CDR3. DNA for the CDR3: TGTGCCAGCAGCTTGGAAGGCTGGAACATGAACACTGAAGCTTTCTTT. This sequence encodes CASSLEGWNMNTEAFF. Full variable domain (outside the CDR3, taken from reference TRBV5-6 and TRBJ1-1): DAGVTQSPTHLIKTRGQQVTLRCSPKSGHDTVSWYQQALGQGPQFIFQYYEEEERQRGNFPDRFSGHQFPNYSSELNVNALLLGDSALYLCASSLEGWNMNTEAFFGQGTRLTVV.

This clonotype has a count of ten or more. The chain employs TRBV29-1 and TRBJ2-5, with 11 nucleotides matching TRBD1. The CDR3 sequence is 17 residues long. J gave up 4 bases and V 3 bases, and 13 bases lay outside the gene matches. The V gene's germline CDR1 is SQVTM and CDR2 ANQGSEA. CDR3 amino acids: CSVEAGTGGMKGETQYF. CDR3 DNA sequence: TGCAGCGTTGAGGCCGGGACAGGGGGGATGAAAGGAGAGACCCAGTACTTC.

Regarding this clonotype: It may be a read error: a sequence one base away is much more abundant. The rearrangement links TRBV2 to TRBJ2-1; perhaps TRBD2 as D (7 bases). The J call may be faulty, since TRBJ2-7 better matches the DNA end. CDR3 length: 15 residues. Germline-derived CDR1 and CDR2 are SNHLY and FYNNEI. The CDR3 sequence: CASSEPERGGGEQYF. The DNA for the CDR3 is TGTGCCAGCAGTGAACCGGAGAGGGGGGGAGGGGAGCAGTACTTC.

The chain combines TRBV18 with TRBJ1-1; 10 positions match TRBD1. V was clipped by 6 bases and J by 12 bases; unmatched bases: 7. CDR1 and CDR2 from the germline V gene are KGHSH and LQKENI. This CDR3 has 12 residues. DNA for the CDR3: TGTGCCAGCTCCCCTGACAGGGGGCTAACTTTCTTT. This gives the protein CASSPDRGLTFF. The full variable domain, completed using reference TRBV18 and TRBJ1-1, is NAGVMQNPRHLVRRRGQEARLRCSPMKGHSHVYWYRQLPEEGLKFMVYLQKENIIDESGMPKERFSAEFPKEGPSILRIQQVVRGDSAAYFCASSPDRGLTFFGQGTRLTVV.

A remark on this clonotype: A read error is possible here, since a much larger clone lies one base away. This chain links TRBV19 with TRBJ2-3; the match to TRBD2 covers 7 bases. The CDR3 covers 14 residues. Germline CDR1 LNHDA, CDR2 SQIVND (reference sequence). The CDR3 region is CASSGRAPFDTQCF. The CDR3 DNA is TGTGCCAGTAGTGGGAGGGCCCCGTTCGATACGCAGTGTTTT. Based on the CDR3 plus reference TRBV19 and TRBJ2-3, the full variable domain is DGGITQSPKYLFRKEGQNVTLSCEQNLNHDAMYWYRQDPGQGLRLIYYSQIVNDFQKGDIAEGYSVSREKKESFPLTVTSAQKNPTAFYLCASSGRAPFDTQCFGPGTRLTVL.

This clonotype was picked up many times. The chain employs TRBV2 and TRBJ2-7; maybe TRBD1 (6 bases). Germline V gene data show CDR1 as SNHLY and CDR2 as FYNNEI. The CDR3 totals 12 residues. Trimming pared 7 bases from V and 3 bases from J, leaving 10 bases between. The CDR3 is CASKRDNYEQYF. CDR3 coding DNA: TGTGCCAGCAAACGGGACAACTACGAGCAGTACTTC.

In its sample, this clonotype was seen many times. The CDR3 sequence is CASSPMTSGQYNEQFF. CDR3 coding DNA: TGTGCCAGCAGTCCCATGACTAGCGGGCAATACAATGAGCAGTTCTTC. The gene calls are TRBV12-3 or TRBV12-4 and TRBJ2-1; 10 bases are shared with TRBD2. V gave up 5 bases and J gave up 4 bases; unmatched junction bases: 8. The length of the CDR3 is 16 residues.

This clonotype was found many times. The chain has TRBV5-1 and TRBJ2-7; 8 bases are a match to TRBD1. V lost 3 bases to trimming and J lost 2 bases; unmatched junction nucleotides: 4. Germline V gene data show CDR1 as SGHRS and CDR2 as YFSETQ. The CDR3 is 14 residues long. CDR3 nucleotides: TGCGCCAGCAGCTCGACAGGGGATGCCTACGAGCAGTACTTC. This translates into CASSSTGDAYEQYF.

This clonotype was seen at least ten times. The V call is TRBV27, the J call TRBJ2-3; 7 bases line up with TRBD1. The J call may be mistaken, given a closer DNA end match to TRBJ2-1. The CDR3 is made up of 12 amino acids. Germline lookup yields CDR1 MNHEY and CDR2 SMNVEV (reference sequence). CDR3: CASSSRTGRQFF. Here the CDR3 DNA reads TGTGCCAGCAGTTCGCGGACAGGCAGGCAGTTCTTC.

A few counts support this clonotype. CDR3 protein: CASSIGGIGPDTQYF. The DNA of the CDR3 is TGTGCCAGTAGTATTGGAGGGATCGGCCCAGATACGCAGTATTTT. This chain links TRBV19 with TRBJ2-3, with D maybe TRBD2 (6 bases). This CDR3 is 15 amino acids long. Germline CDR1 and CDR2: LNHDA and SQIVND (reference sequence). V lost 3 bases to trimming and J lost 4 bases, with 14 bases between them.

This chain connects TRBV20-1 to TRBJ2-7; TRBD2 matches at 12 bases. The germline gives CDR1 DFQATT, CDR2 SNEGSKA (reference sequence). This CDR3 is 17 amino acids long. Unmatched junction bases numbered 12, after V lost 0 bases and J lost 6 bases. The CDR3 DNA reads as TGCAGTGCTAGAGATAAGTGGGCTAGCGGGAGGGTACTCGAGCAGTACTTC. It is translated as CSARDKWASGRVLEQYF.

This clonotype occurred many times. The chain is built from TRBV7-2 and TRBJ1-1; perhaps TRBD1 as D (5 bases). Trimming shortened V by 5 bases and J by 7 bases, and 14 bases separated the two germline ends. This CDR3 is 13 amino acids long. The V gene's germline CDR1 is SGHTA and CDR2 FQGNSA. The chain's CDR3 is CASSLNQGVEAFF. The CDR3 nucleotides are TGTGCCAGCAGCCTTAACCAGGGAGTTGAAGCTTTCTTT.

This rearrangement joins TRBV20-1 to TRBJ2-3; 10 bases line up with TRBD2. This CDR3 has 16 residues. CDR1 is DFQATT, CDR2 SNEGSKA, per germline (reference sequence). Trimming took 5 bases from V and 1 from J; bases not matched to a gene: 9. The CDR3 loop reads CSARGLAEGGTDTQYF. DNA for the CDR3: TGCAGTGCTCGCGGACTAGCGGAGGGCGGCACAGATACGCAGTATTTT.

This clonotype was recorded a few times. V gene TRBV6-2 or TRBV6-3 combines with J gene TRBJ2-3; D might be TRBD2 (6 bases). There are 15 residues in the CDR3. Germline assignment: CDR1 MNHEY and CDR2 SVGEGT. The V gene lost 0 bases and the J gene lost 4 bases, with 11 bases spanning the gap. The CDR3 DNA reads as TGTGCCAGCAGTTACTCGATATGGGGGGCAGATACGCAGTATTTT. The encoded protein is CASSYSIWGADTQYF.

This clonotype was picked up many times. The chain has TRBV27 and TRBJ2-1, with D possibly being TRBD2 (6 bases). The germline CDR1 and CDR2 sequences are MNHEY and SMNVEV (reference sequence). Trimming shortened V by 3 bases and J by 7 bases, and 13 bases separated the two germline ends. CDR3 length: 14 amino acids. CDR3 bases: TGTGCCAGCAGTTTTGGGTTGAGCGGGAATGAGCAGTTCTTC. This translates into CASSFGLSGNEQFF.

There are many counts of this clonotype. Its ends do not fully match the called genes, so a read error is possible. The V call is TRBV3-1, the J call TRBJ2-3, with 7 bases identical to TRBD2. This CDR3 region has 16 residues. Germline V gene data show CDR1 as LGHDT and CDR2 as YNNKEL (reference sequence). For the CDR3, the DNA is TGTGCCAGCAGTCAAGATCCGGGAGGCCGCACAGATACGCAGTATTTT. It translates to CASSQDPGGRTDTQYF.

This clonotype was counted many times. The CDR3 DNA reads as TGTGCCAGCAGCACAGGGGGCGTGGAGCAGTTCTTC. Its translation: CASSTGGVEQFF. The gene calls are TRBV27 and TRBJ2-1; 9 nucleotides match TRBD1. The CDR3 is 12 residues long. The germline V gene has CDR1 MNHEY and CDR2 SMNVEV (reference sequence). Unmatched junction bases numbered 4, after V lost 6 bases and J lost 10 bases.